The rows below give T cell receptor beta chains drawn from one sample of a study of blood T cell repertoires in COVID-19. Clones were sequenced by immunoSEQ multiplex PCR, and TCRdb holds only the in-frame ones, with some missing. The repertoire includes approximately 300,000 clones, around 89% of them detected once, and roughly 0.8% sits in the top ten. Sequencing was done on a sample of peripheral blood. The source is a young man with acute or convalescent COVID-19. CDR3s include the opening cysteine and the closing phenylalanine or tryptophan. A D gene is named only where the DNA matches it firmly. Rows may omit the clone size; those that give it use once, few, many or a size class.

J: TRBJ2-3
size: -
D: -
V: TRBV2
DNA: TGTGCCAGCAGTGATACCGGGTTTGCAACAGATACGCAGTATTTT
CDR3: CASSDTGFATDTQYF

J: TRBJ1-1
size: -
D: -
V: TRBV18
DNA: TGTGCCAGCTCACCACCGGGGGGGATGAGAGTAAGCACTGAAGCTTTCTTT
CDR3: CASSPPGGMRVSTEAFF

J: TRBJ2-5
size: -
D: TRBD2
V: TRBV9
DNA: TGTGCCAGCAGCGTTAGCGGGGGGGCCGGAGAGACCCAGTACTTC
CDR3: CASSVSGGAGETQYF

J: TRBJ2-3
size: once
D: -
V: TRBV15
DNA: TGTGCCACCAGCAGGCCCAGAGATACGCAGTATTTT
CDR3: CATSRPRDTQYF

J: TRBJ1-6
size: -
D: -
V: TRBV24-1
DNA: TGTGCCACCAGTGATTTGAGAAACCGGGAGGCCGTTTATAATTCACCCCTCCACTTT
CDR3: CATSDLRNREAVYNSPLHF

J: TRBJ2-1
size: -
D: TRBD2
V: TRBV9
DNA: TGTGCCAGCAGCGTAACTAGCGGGCCTTACAATGAGCAGTTCTTC
CDR3: CASSVTSGPYNEQFF

J: TRBJ2-6
size: few
D: TRBD1
V: TRBV5-1
DNA: TGCGCCAGCAGCTTAATGGGACAGGGGAGCTCTGGGGCCAACGTCCTGACTTTC
CDR3: CASSLMGQGSSGANVLTF

J: TRBJ2-7
size: -
D: -
V: TRBV19
DNA: TGTGCCAGTAGTATGGGACTGTCAAGGGGCGAGCAGTACTTC
CDR3: CASSMGLSRGEQYF

J: TRBJ2-1
size: -
D: -
V: TRBV7-9
DNA: TGTGCCAGCAGCCCAACCTACAATGAGCAGTTCTTC
CDR3: CASSPTYNEQFF

J: TRBJ1-1
size: -
D: -
V: TRBV5-1
DNA: TGCGCCAGCAGCTTGGGCACAGGGAACACTGAAGCTTTCTTT
CDR3: CASSLGTGNTEAFF

J: TRBJ2-7
size: -
D: TRBD1
V: TRBV14
DNA: TGTGCCAGCAGCCAACGGACAGGGAGCTCCTACGAGCAGTACTTC
CDR3: CASSQRTGSSYEQYF

J: TRBJ1-5
size: -
D: TRBD1
V: TRBV6-2/TRBV6-3
DNA: TGTGCCAGCAGTCGGGGACGGACAGGGGGTATGTTGAAGGGCAATCAGCCCCAGCATTTT
CDR3: CASSRGRTGGMLKGNQPQHF

J: TRBJ1-5
size: -
D: TRBD1
V: TRBV28
DNA: TGTGCCAGCAGGAAACGGGGACAGGGTTCCAATCAGCCCCAGCATTTT
CDR3: CASRKRGQGSNQPQHF

J: TRBJ2-2
size: -
D: TRBD2
V: TRBV6-5
DNA: TGTGCCAGCAGCCCGGGGGGGGGAGGAACCGGGGAGCTGTTTTTT
CDR3: CASSPGGGGTGELFF

J: TRBJ2-1
size: -
D: -
V: TRBV7-3
DNA: TGTGCCAGCAGCTTACCCCCAGGCAATGAGCAGTTCTTC
CDR3: CASSLPPGNEQFF

J: TRBJ2-3
size: -
D: TRBD1
V: TRBV5-1
DNA: TGCGCCAGCAGCTTAGACCCGGGACAGCACACAGATACGCAGTATTTT
CDR3: CASSLDPGQHTDTQYF

J: TRBJ1-6
size: -
D: -
V: TRBV11-2
DNA: TGTGCCAGCAGCTTAACCGCTACGGGAGCGGGGGCTAATTCACCCCTCCACTTT
CDR3: CASSLTATGAGANSPLHF

J: TRBJ1-4
size: few
D: -
V: TRBV2
DNA: TGTGCCAGCAGTGAAATCAGGCTAAATGAAAAACTGTTTTTT
CDR3: CASSEIRLNEKLFF

J: TRBJ1-2
size: -
D: -
V: TRBV30
DNA: TGTGCCTGGAGTGTACGGGTCCCAGCGGGATTTTACTATGGCTACACCTTC
CDR3: CAWSVRVPAGFYYGYTF

J: TRBJ2-5
size: -
D: TRBD1
V: TRBV12-5
DNA: TGTGCTAGTGGTTTGGCACTTCAGCCGGACAGGGGGCCTGGTTTCCCAGAGACCCAGTACTTC
CDR3: CASGLALQPDRGPGFPETQYF

J: TRBJ2-1
size: -
D: TRBD2
V: TRBV27
DNA: TGTGCCAGCACCCTAACCTTAGCGGGAACCAGGGATGAGCAGTTCTTC
CDR3: CASTLTLAGTRDEQFF

J: TRBJ1-1
size: -
D: -
V: TRBV6-5
DNA: TGTGCCAGCAGCTCTCAGGGGAACACTGAAGCTTTCTTT
CDR3: CASSSQGNTEAFF

J: TRBJ2-1
size: -
D: TRBD2
V: TRBV3-1/TRBV3-2
DNA: TGTGCCAGCAGCCAAGAGGTCGATGGGGGGGAACGGTTCTTC
CDR3: CASSQEVDGGERFF

J: TRBJ1-4
size: -
D: -
V: TRBV7-3
DNA: TGTGCCAGCAGCTTAAACAGGGATGAAAAACTGTTTTTT
CDR3: CASSLNRDEKLFF

J: TRBJ2-4
size: -
D: TRBD1
V: TRBV5-4
DNA: TGTGCCAGCACTCAGGACAGGGGGAACATTCAGTACTTC
CDR3: CASTQDRGNIQYF

J: TRBJ1-2
size: -
D: -
V: TRBV4-1
DNA: TGCGCCAGCAGCCAAGATCACCCCACGAGGGGGTATGGCTACACCTTC
CDR3: CASSQDHPTRGYGYTF

J: TRBJ2-5
size: once
D: TRBD1
V: TRBV6-5
DNA: TGTGCCAGCAGTATGACAGGGGGCGGCGAGACCCAGTACTTC
CDR3: CASSMTGGGETQYF

J: TRBJ1-5
size: once
D: -
V: TRBV19
DNA: TGTGCCAGTAGTATAGGCGATTATAGCAATCAGCCCCAGCATTTT
CDR3: CASSIGDYSNQPQHF

J: TRBJ2-7
size: -
D: TRBD2
V: TRBV7-8
DNA: TGTGCCAGCAGGAAAACTAGCGGGAGTATCTACGAGCAGTACTTC
CDR3: CASRKTSGSIYEQYF

J: TRBJ2-1
size: -
D: -
V: TRBV3-1/TRBV3-2
DNA: TGTGCCAGCAGCCAAGATCCTAGTAACAATGAGCAGTTCTTC
CDR3: CASSQDPSNNEQFF

J: TRBJ1-1
size: -
D: -
V: TRBV2
DNA: TGTGCCAGCAGTGAATTGCGGCCGGGAGCAGGCCAAGCTTTCTTT
CDR3: CASSELRPGAGQAFF

J: TRBJ2-7
size: -
D: TRBD2
V: TRBV6-5
DNA: TGTGCCAGCAGCTCCGGGACTAGCGGCCCTTTGGAGCAGTACTTC
CDR3: CASSSGTSGPLEQYF

J: TRBJ1-2
size: -
D: -
V: TRBV28
DNA: TGTGCCAGCAGCCTCCTCGTCACACAGGGACGCTCCCCAACCTTC
CDR3: CASSLLVTQGRSPTF

J: TRBJ2-7
size: -
D: TRBD2
V: TRBV5-1
DNA: TGCGCCAGCAGCTTGGGTGGGGCGGGAGTTTTCTACGAGCAGTACTTC
CDR3: CASSLGGAGVFYEQYF

J: TRBJ1-1
size: few
D: TRBD1
V: TRBV10-3
DNA: TGTGCCATCAGTGAGGAGGGACAGGGACGAACTTTCTTT
CDR3: CAISEEGQGRTFF

J: TRBJ1-2
size: -
D: TRBD1
V: TRBV6-5
DNA: TGTGCCAGCACACAGGGGGCGGTTGGCTACACCTTC
CDR3: CASTQGAVGYTF

J: TRBJ2-1
size: -
D: TRBD1
V: TRBV19
DNA: TGTGCCAGTAGTATCGCCGGGACAGGCTTTCTCTACAATGAGCAGTTCTTC
CDR3: CASSIAGTGFLYNEQFF

J: TRBJ2-1
size: -
D: TRBD1
V: TRBV12-5
DNA: TGTGCTAGTGGTCCTCAGGGGGATGGTGAGCAGTTCTTC
CDR3: CASGPQGDGEQFF

J: TRBJ2-1
size: once
D: TRBD2
V: TRBV28
DNA: TGTGCCAGCAGTGTCGGCGGGAGGGAGCAGTTCTTC
CDR3: CASSVGGREQFF

J: TRBJ2-1
size: -
D: TRBD2
V: TRBV2
DNA: TGTGCCAGCAGTGGCATTAGCGGGGGATACAATGAGCAGTTCTTC
CDR3: CASSGISGGYNEQFF

J: TRBJ2-5
size: once
D: -
V: TRBV6-1
DNA: TGTGCCAGCAGTGCCTGGGGAAGGCGGGACCAAGAGACCCAGTACTTC
CDR3: CASSAWGRRDQETQYF

J: TRBJ1-5
size: -
D: -
V: TRBV30
DNA: TGTGCCTGGAGTATAGGTCGGGGGGACGATCAGCCCCAGCATTTT
CDR3: CAWSIGRGDDQPQHF

J: TRBJ1-1
size: -
D: -
V: TRBV28
DNA: TGTGCCAGCAGTTTCTACAGGGTAAACACTGAAGCTTTCTTT
CDR3: CASSFYRVNTEAFF

J: TRBJ1-6
size: -
D: -
V: TRBV5-1
DNA: TGCGCCAGCAGCTTGGCCATGGGGCCGGCGGGGTCACCCCTCCACTTT
CDR3: CASSLAMGPAGSPLHF

J: TRBJ2-3
size: -
D: TRBD2
V: TRBV30
DNA: TGTGCCTGGACGATGAATAGCGGGGGCACAGATACGCAGTATTTT
CDR3: CAWTMNSGGTDTQYF

J: TRBJ2-7
size: -
D: -
V: TRBV23-1
DNA: TGCGCCAGCAGTCAATATTTGGGCAGGGACTACGAGCAGTACTTC
CDR3: CASSQYLGRDYEQYF

J: TRBJ1-2
size: -
D: -
V: TRBV29-1
DNA: TGCAGCGTTGAAAAGTCAGCTAACTATGGCTACACCTTC
CDR3: CSVEKSANYGYTF

J: TRBJ1-1
size: -
D: -
V: TRBV29-1
DNA: TGCAGCGTTGGAGGCCGGAACACTGAAGCTTTCTTT
CDR3: CSVGGRNTEAFF

J: TRBJ1-5
size: -
D: -
V: TRBV5-4
DNA: TGTGCCAGCAGCTTGGGCGGTAAACGCAATCAGCCCCAGCATTTT
CDR3: CASSLGGKRNQPQHF

J: TRBJ1-1
size: -
D: -
V: TRBV30
DNA: TGTGCACAGGGACCGGGGTTTTACACTGAAGCTTTCTTT
CDR3: CAQGPGFYTEAFF

J: TRBJ1-1
size: few
D: -
V: TRBV7-9
DNA: TGTGCCAGCAGCTTAGTAGGGGGGGTCCACACTGAAGCTTTCTTT
CDR3: CASSLVGGVHTEAFF

J: TRBJ2-7
size: -
D: TRBD1
V: TRBV7-8
DNA: TGTGCCAGCACCTTAGGGGGCAGCCTCTACGAGCAGTACTTC
CDR3: CASTLGGSLYEQYF

J: TRBJ2-1
size: -
D: -
V: TRBV29-1
DNA: TGCAGCTCGCAAGCGGGTACCTGGGTGGATGAGCAGTTCTTC
CDR3: CSSQAGTWVDEQFF

J: TRBJ1-3
size: -
D: TRBD1
V: TRBV19
DNA: TGTGCCAGTAGTCCCGGGACAGGGGTCGGGCTCTCTGGAAACACCATATATTTT
CDR3: CASSPGTGVGLSGNTIYF

J: TRBJ1-2
size: -
D: TRBD1
V: TRBV28
DNA: TGTGCCAGCAGGGAAGACAGGGTTCGCGACTACACCTTC
CDR3: CASREDRVRDYTF

J: TRBJ2-3
size: -
D: -
V: TRBV4-1
DNA: TGCGCCAGCAGCCAAGTCGCGGAAGATACGCAGTATTTT
CDR3: CASSQVAEDTQYF

J: TRBJ1-4
size: -
D: TRBD1
V: TRBV5-4
DNA: TGTGCCAGCAGCTTGGGTGGAGTCAGGGGGTTTGAAAAACTGTTTTTT
CDR3: CASSLGGVRGFEKLFF

J: TRBJ1-4
size: -
D: -
V: TRBV27
DNA: TGTGCCAGCAGTTTAAGGGCAGGGGCAACTAATGAAAAACTGTTTTTT
CDR3: CASSLRAGATNEKLFF

J: TRBJ2-2
size: -
D: -
V: TRBV27
DNA: TGTGCCAGCAGAACGAACACCGAGGAGCTGTTTTTT
CDR3: CASRTNTEELFF

J: TRBJ2-1
size: -
D: -
V: TRBV18
DNA: TGTGCCAGCTCACCACCTCTTAATGAGCAGTTCTTC
CDR3: CASSPPLNEQFF